This entry lists 26 T cell receptor beta chains sequenced from one sample in a study of naive CD8 T cells in extremely preterm neonates. Data came from immunoSEQ multiplex PCR; TCRdb stores just in-frame clones and leaves some out. Here the sample spans thousands of clones, around 98% being singletons. The sample consisted of naive CD8+ T cells from blood. These receptors all stem from a human donor in good health.

This clone was picked up one time. This sequence joins TRBV2 and TRBJ2-7, with D tentatively TRBD1 (6 bases). CDR1 and CDR2 from the germline V gene are SNHLY and FYNNEI. V dropped 6 bases and J dropped 6 bases, with 6 bases sitting between them. The CDR3 contains 10 residues. The CDR3 DNA sequence: TGTGCCAGCAGGGGGGCCGAGCAGTACGTC. Residues: CASRGAEQYV.

The J gene is TRBJ2-5, the V gene TRBV2; the match to TRBD1 covers 8 bases. The end of the DNA fits TRBJ2-7 better, so the J call may be wrong. The CDR3 totals 16 residues. CDR1 is SNHLY, CDR2 FYNNEI, per germline. The chain's CDR3 is CASSSAWDRYTYEQYF. The DNA for the CDR3 is TGTGCCAGCAGCTCCGCGTGGGACAGGTACACCTACGAGCAGTACTTC.

Regarding this clone: Other nucleotide sequences from this sample produce the same CDR3. The J gene is TRBJ2-4, the V gene TRBV25-1, with 13 positions matching TRBD2. V lost 3 bases, J lost 8 bases, and 13 bases stayed unmatched. This CDR3 is 18 amino acids long. The germline gives CDR1 MGHDK, CDR2 SYGVNS. The CDR3 reads CASSEVGLAGIREHIQYF. In DNA form, the CDR3 reads TGTGCCAGCAGTGAGGTGGGACTAGCGGGGATCCGAGAACACATTCAGTACTTC.

The J gene is TRBJ2-7, the V gene TRBV4-2; 11 bases are shared with TRBD2. The V gene's germline CDR1 is LGHNA and CDR2 YNFKEQ. This CDR3 is built from 19 residues. Trimming cost V 0 bases and J 0 bases; bases outside gene matches: 10. CDR3: CASSQDLAGGTLSSYEQYF. The DNA for the CDR3 is TGTGCCAGCAGCCAAGATCTAGCGGGGGGCACGCTCTCCTCCTACGAGCAGTACTTC.

V gene TRBV19 combines with J gene TRBJ1-2; D unresolved. Trimming took off 9 bases at V and 8 bases at J, with 16 bases between the two ends. The CDR3 is made up of 12 amino acids. Germline values: CDR1 LNHDA, CDR2 SQIVND (reference sequence). The CDR3 DNA reads as TGTGCCAGGCCTCTTCAAGGAGAGGGCTACACCTTC. Its protein is CARPLQGEGYTF.

The chain uses TRBV28 and TRBJ1-2; 7 bases match TRBD1. J was trimmed by 0 bases and V by 9 bases; bases with no gene match: 10. Germline CDR1 and CDR2: MDHEN and SYDVKM. CDR3 length: 15 amino acids. In nucleotides, the CDR3 is TGTGCCAGTTCGGCGACAGGGAGAGCTAACTATGGCTACACCTTC. This translates into CASSATGRANYGYTF.

The CDR3 DNA is TGTGCCAGCAGCTTGGAGCCAGGGACTGGAAACACCATATATTTT. It is translated as CASSLEPGTGNTIYF. This chain links TRBV5-5 with TRBJ1-3, with D tentatively TRBD1 (5 bases). The V gene's germline CDR1 is SGHKS and CDR2 YYEKEE (reference sequence). The CDR3 covers 15 residues. Trimming took off 0 bases at V and 2 bases at J, with 9 bases between the two ends.

The V call is TRBV11-2, the J call TRBJ2-7; a weak D match, TRBD1 (5 bases). This CDR3 contains 13 residues. V was clipped by 3 bases and J by 2 bases, with 8 bases between them. The germline V gene encodes CDR1 SGHAT and CDR2 FQNNGV. CDR3 loop: CASSLRQTYEQYF. In DNA form, the CDR3 reads TGTGCCAGCAGCTTGCGACAGACCTACGAGCAGTACTTC.

J is TRBJ2-1 and V is TRBV5-5, with D perhaps matching TRBD2 (5 bases). CDR1 SGHKS and CDR2 YYEKEE come from the germline V gene (reference sequence). V was cut by 2 bases and J by 4 bases, with 22 bases left in between. The CDR3 is 18 amino acids. CDR3 in DNA: TGTGCCAGCAGCTTTTTGCCGGCGAGGGAAGCGGAATACAATGAGCAGTTCTTC. It is translated as CASSFLPAREAEYNEQFF.

The V gene is TRBV2, the J gene TRBJ1-6, with D possibly TRBD1 on 6 matching bases. The V gene lost 6 bases and the J gene lost 11 bases, with 11 bases spanning the gap. The CDR3 runs 12 residues. Germline V gene lookup returns CDR1 SNHLY and CDR2 FYNNEI. The CDR3 region is CASRTGRPPLHF. CDR3 coding DNA: TGTGCCAGCAGAACAGGGAGACCACCCCTCCACTTT.

The chain uses TRBV5-1 and TRBJ2-1, with no clear D. This CDR3 has 15 residues. The V gene's germline CDR1 is SGHRS and CDR2 YFSETQ. Trimming stripped 3 bases from V and 8 bases from J, with 18 bases between. CDR3 in amino acids: CASSYYSPPFHEQFF. The CDR3 DNA follows: TGCGCCAGCAGCTACTATTCTCCTCCTTTCCATGAGCAGTTCTTC.

V usage is TRBV30 and J usage is TRBJ1-5, with 11 bases fitting TRBD1. Germline CDR1 GTSNPN, CDR2 SVGIG (reference sequence). The length of the CDR3 is 16 residues. V was pared by 3 bases and J by 6 bases, with 10 bases of the junction left unmatched. DNA for the CDR3: TGTGCCTGGAGCGGCGGACAGGGGGCGATAAGTCAGCCCCAGCATTTT. It specifies CAWSGGQGAISQPQHF. Based on the CDR3 plus reference TRBV30 and TRBJ1-5, the full variable domain is SQTIHQWPATLVQPVGSPLSLECTVEGTSNPNLYWYRQAAGRGLQLLFYSVGIGQISSEVPQNLSASRPQDRQFILSSKKLLLSDSGFYLCAWSGGQGAISQPQHFGDGTRLSIL.

The chain links TRBV6-1 to TRBJ2-1; the D gene is possibly TRBD1 (6 bases). The length of the CDR3 is 14 residues. CDR1 is MNHNS, CDR2 SASEGT, per germline. Trimming removed 7 bases from V and 3 bases from J, with 13 bases in between. Written as DNA, the CDR3 is TGTGCCAGCAAAATCGTACAGGGCTACAATGAGCAGTTCTTC. Translation gives CASKIVQGYNEQFF.

V is TRBV4-3 and J is TRBJ2-2, with TRBD2 matching over 12 bases. The CDR3 covers 20 residues. Germline trimming cut 0 bases from V and 2 bases from J; bases unmatched to any gene: 10. Germline V gene lookup returns CDR1 LGHNA and CDR2 YSLEER. The CDR3 coding sequence is TGCGCCAGCAGCCAAGATTGGGCTAGCGGGGGGGCCTACAACACCGGGGAGCTGTTTTTT. Its translation: CASSQDWASGGAYNTGELFF.

The rearrangement joins TRBV7-9 to TRBJ2-3; TRBD2 might be the D (6 bases). With 6 bases removed from V and 2 bases from J, the gap between germline ends came to 15 bases. The CDR3 runs 15 residues. CDR1 SEHNR and CDR2 FQNEAQ come from the germline V gene (reference sequence). In nucleotides, the CDR3 is TGTGCCAGCAGTTCACCGGGAGAAGTCACAGATACGCAGTATTTT. It translates to CASSSPGEVTDTQYF. Supplemented by reference TRBV7-9 and TRBJ2-3, the full variable domain reads DTGVSQNPRHKITKRGQNVTFRCDPISEHNRLYWYRQTLGQGPEFLTYFQNEAQLEKSRLLSDRFSAERPKGSFSTLEIQRTEQGDSAMYLCASSSPGEVTDTQYFGPGTRLTVL.

This clone showed up just once. The V gene is TRBV4-1, the J gene TRBJ1-4; D is undetermined. Trimming left V 5 bases short and J 8 bases short, with 12 bases between. The germline gives CDR1 MGHRA, CDR2 YSYEKL. The CDR3 runs to 13 residues. This chain's CDR3 is CASSARGGEKLFF. The CDR3 DNA reads as TGCGCCAGCAGCGCTCGCGGAGGCGAAAAACTGTTTTTT.

The J gene is TRBJ1-2, the V gene TRBV7-9; no clear D gene. Trimming removed 5 bases at V and 4 bases at J, with 11 bases between. This CDR3 is built from 13 residues. Germline V gene sequence: CDR1 SEHNR, CDR2 FQNEAQ (reference sequence). The CDR3 DNA follows: TGTGCCAGCAGCCCCCCCCGGAGCTATGGCTACACCTTC. This codes for CASSPPRSYGYTF. Full variable domain (missing parts from reference TRBV7-9 and TRBJ1-2): DTGVSQNPRHKITKRGQNVTFRCDPISEHNRLYWYRQTLGQGPEFLTYFQNEAQLEKSRLLSDRFSAERPKGSFSTLEIQRTEQGDSAMYLCASSPPRSYGYTFGSGTRLTVV.

Of note for this clone: The germline gene is not matched at one end of the junction; a read error may be the cause. The genes are TRBV19 and TRBJ1-5; maybe TRBD1 (6 bases). CDR1 LNHDA and CDR2 SQIVND come from the germline V gene (reference sequence). This CDR3 contains 16 residues. CDR3 nucleotides: TGTGCCAGTAGTATAGAGTTCAGGGGTAGCCATCAGCCCCAGCATTTT. Translating it yields CASSIEFRGSHQPQHF. The whole variable domain, filled in from reference TRBV19 and TRBJ1-5, reads DGGITQSPKYLFRKEGQNVTLSCEQNLNHDAMYWYRQDPGQGLRLIYYSQIVNDFQKGDIAEGYSVSREKKESFPLTVTSAQKNPTAFYLCASSIEFRGSHQPQHFGDGTRLSIL.

This rearrangement joins TRBV5-5 to TRBJ2-2, with a weak D call TRBD1 (5 bases). The CDR3 length is 16 residues. Germline-derived CDR1 and CDR2 are SGHKS and YYEKEE (reference sequence). The V end was cut by 0 bases, the J end by 0 bases, with 9 bases between. This chain's CDR3 is CASSLVPGTNTGELFF. In DNA, the CDR3 is TGTGCCAGCAGCTTGGTCCCAGGGACGAACACCGGGGAGCTGTTTTTT.

The chain recombines TRBV4-3 with TRBJ1-2; TRBD1 matches at 11 bases. Germline-derived CDR1 and CDR2 are LGHNA and YSLEER. Unmatched junction bases numbered 7, after V lost 3 bases and J lost 4 bases. CDR3 length: 16 amino acids. The CDR3 DNA follows: TGCGCCAGCAGCCAGGCCGGGACAGGGGGAACCTATGGCTACACCTTC. As protein: CASSQAGTGGTYGYTF.

In its sample, this clone was seen once. The chain joins TRBV9 to TRBJ2-7, with TRBD1 matching over 9 bases. This CDR3 region has 14 residues. Trimming at V came to 0 bases and at J to 4 bases, leaving 2 bases not matched to a gene. Germline lookup yields CDR1 SGDLS and CDR2 YYNGEE. This CDR3 is CASSVGGTGYEQYF. The DNA for the CDR3 is TGTGCCAGCAGCGTAGGTGGGACAGGGTACGAGCAGTACTTC.

The rearrangement uses TRBV7-3 and TRBJ2-1, with a weak D call TRBD2 (5 bases). Germline CDR1 and CDR2: SGHTA and FQGTGA. V was clipped by 3 bases and J by 8 bases, with 14 bases between them. The CDR3 contains 14 residues. In nucleotides, the CDR3 is TGTGCCAGCAGCTTTGCGGGCAATAGGGATGAGCAGTTCTTC. As protein: CASSFAGNRDEQFF.

The V and J genes are TRBV6-6 and TRBJ2-1, with TRBD1 matching over 7 bases. Germline V gene sequence: CDR1 MNHNY, CDR2 SVGAGI (reference sequence). J was trimmed by 2 bases and V by 2 bases; bases with no gene match: 3. This CDR3 is built from 15 residues. The CDR3 spells CASSYAQGAYNEQFF. The CDR3, as DNA: TGTGCCAGCAGTTACGCGCAGGGGGCCTACAATGAGCAGTTCTTC.

The chain joins TRBV9 to TRBJ2-1; 11 positions match TRBD2. The CDR3 has 15 residues. Germline assignment: CDR1 SGDLS and CDR2 YYNGEE. J gave up 7 bases and V 0 bases, and 3 bases lay outside the gene matches. The CDR3 sequence is CASSVGSGGANEQFF. The CDR3 DNA reads TGTGCCAGCAGCGTAGGTAGCGGGGGGGCTAATGAGCAGTTCTTC.

The chain carries TRBV5-1 and TRBJ1-6; TRBD1 matches at 8 bases. V was pared by 0 bases and J by 10 bases, with 6 bases of the junction left unmatched. Germline V gene data show CDR1 as SGHRS and CDR2 as YFSETQ. CDR3 length: 15 amino acids. Here the CDR3 reads CASSLGQGFGSPLHF. CDR3 coding DNA: TGCGCCAGCAGCTTGGGACAGGGGTTTGGGTCACCCCTCCACTTT.

The chain is built from TRBV5-8 and TRBJ2-1; D possibly corresponds to TRBD1 (7 bases). The V gene's germline CDR1 is SGHTS and CDR2 YDEGEE. This CDR3 is built from 14 residues. With 3 bases removed from V and 5 bases from J, the gap between germline ends came to 12 bases. Written as DNA, the CDR3 is TGTGCCAGCAGCTGGGGGGACAGAGACAATGAGCAGTTCTTC. Its protein is CASSWGDRDNEQFF.